This T cell receptor beta chain stems from a study of T cell changes during pregnancy in multiple sclerosis (dated by TCRdb to about 2019). Notes on the research overall: The study looked at changes in the T cell repertoire across pregnancy in women with multiple sclerosis.

A remark on this clone: Its specific antigen is unknown. Base qualities are not provided; no much larger clone lies one nucleotide away.

Trimmed from V: 4 bases; trimmed from J: 7 bases; junction bases lacking a gene match: 12. The CDR3 starts with the cysteine, ends with the phenylalanine, and has 17 residues. Only CDR3 DNA remains: 51 bases, in frame from the first base. Via the germline V gene, CDR1 is KGHSH and CDR2 LQKENI. The library came from the immunoSEQ multiplex PCR assay. Not all clones reach the TCRdb copy of this immuneACCESS table, which keeps in-frame sequences only. Checked studies attribute under half of the gap to unresolved V genes and leave the rest unexplained. Across this sample there are 35,000 to 40,000 clones, with more than 85% seen only once. The ten most abundant clones make up about 6.1% of the sample.

The source of this sequence is a female donor with multiple sclerosis, enrolled in a pregnancy study. The chain is made from TRBV18 and TRBJ1-6, with 8 bases matching TRBD1. The specimen comprised CD8+ T cells from peripheral blood mononuclear cells, sampled in the third trimester of pregnancy. This receptor has the CDR3 CASSLTRQGMENSPLHF. The nucleotide sequence reads TGTGCCAGCTCACTTACTCGACAGGGGATGGAAAATTCACCCCTCCACTTT.